Below, 21 T cell receptor beta chains from the same sample are listed, as sequenced in a study of vaccination effects on CD4 cells after COVID-19. Their antigens are not known. Upon completion of under eleven days in culture, CD4+ T cells were isolated. Of the BNT162b2 and mRNA-1273 vaccines, participants received two doses of one or the other. Generated by immunoSEQ multiplex PCR, the TCRdb table keeps only in-frame clones and is missing some. The profile covers tens of thousands of clones, with less than 85% appearing a single time and about 2.5% taken by the ten largest. The material sequenced was CD4+ T cells from PBMCs cultured without peptide, taken after COVID-19 vaccination. All receptors come from a human donor who received a COVID-19 vaccine.

V is TRBV7-2 and J is TRBJ1-6; no reliable D call. The CDR3 is 18 amino acids. The germline V gene encodes CDR1 SGHTA and CDR2 FQGNSA. Trimming took off 1 base at V and 4 bases at J, with 17 bases between the two ends. CDR3 in amino acids: CASSLGAAVTLYNSPLHF. CDR3 bases: TGTGCCAGCAGCTTAGGGGCAGCCGTAACCCTTTATAATTCACCCCTCCACTTT.

This clone was seen once. CDR3 nucleotides: TGTGCCAGCAGCTTGCTGGGGAGAAACATTCAGTACTTC. Translated: CASSLLGRNIQYF. The gene calls are TRBV5-6 and TRBJ2-4, with D possibly TRBD2 on 5 matching bases. Trimming took 1 base from V and 6 from J, leaving 8 bases between them. CDR1 SGHDT and CDR2 YYEEEE come from the germline V gene. The CDR3 contains 13 residues.

The rearrangement uses TRBV28 and TRBJ2-7; 7 nucleotides align to TRBD1. This CDR3 is 12 amino acids long. V lost 2 bases and J lost 7; bases outside the gene matches: 2. Germline V gene sequence: CDR1 MDHEN, CDR2 SYDVKM. The CDR3 DNA follows: TGTGCCAGCAGTTTAGCCAGGGGGGAGCAGTACGTC. Translated, it gives CASSLARGEQYV.

The chain employs TRBV5-8 and TRBJ1-4; D remains ambiguous. V was trimmed by 3 bases and J by 8 bases, leaving 2 bases between them. The germline V gene has CDR1 SGHTS and CDR2 YDEGEE. There are 10 residues in the CDR3. The CDR3 here is CASSSEKLFF. In DNA form, the CDR3 reads TGTGCCAGCAGCTCAGAAAAACTGTTTTTT.

The chain carries TRBV14 and TRBJ2-1; D perhaps matches TRBD1 (6 bases). V was cut by 3 bases and J by 7 bases, with 16 bases left in between. Germline values: CDR1 SGHDN, CDR2 FVKESK. This CDR3 has 15 amino acids. The CDR3 spells CASSHRRQVVNEQFF. In nucleotides, the CDR3 is TGTGCCAGCAGCCATAGAAGACAGGTGGTAAATGAGCAGTTCTTC.

This chain uses TRBV3-1 (or the pseudogene TRBV3-2) with TRBJ2-3, with a weak D call TRBD2 (6 bases). Germline V gene lookup returns CDR1 LGHDT and CDR2 YNNKEL (reference sequence). V was cut by 6 bases and J by 7 bases, with 14 bases left in between. CDR3 length: 13 amino acids. CDR3 in amino acids: CASSPGLLNTQYF. The CDR3 region has the DNA TGTGCCAGCAGTCCGGGACTGCTAAATACGCAGTATTTT.

V gene TRBV24-1 combines with J gene TRBJ2-1; 8 positions agree with TRBD1. Germline CDR1 reads KGHDR; CDR2 reads SFDVKD. Unmatched junction bases numbered 8, after V lost 3 bases and J lost 5 bases. This CDR3 region has 16 residues. The CDR3 coding sequence is TGTGCCACCAGTGATACCAGGACAGGGAGGAACAATGAGCAGTTCTTC. This encodes CATSDTRTGRNNEQFF.

V gene TRBV30 combines with J gene TRBJ2-5; 7 bases align to TRBD1. Germline assignment: CDR1 GTSNPN and CDR2 SVGIG (reference sequence). The junction had 0 bases not matched to a gene; V was cut back by 0 bases and J by 5 bases. This CDR3 region has 12 residues. The CDR3 region is CAWSVQGETQYF. The DNA for the CDR3 is TGTGCCTGGAGTGTACAGGGGGAGACCCAGTACTTC.

The gene calls are TRBV14 and TRBJ2-1; no firm D call. The CDR3 sequence is 14 residues long. The V end was cut by 0 bases, the J end by 9 bases, with 12 bases between. CDR1 and CDR2 from the germline V gene are SGHDN and FVKESK. As DNA, the CDR3 is TGTGCCAGCAGCCAAGAACGGGTGTACGGTGAGCAGTTCTTC. This gives the protein CASSQERVYGEQFF.

V gene TRBV21-1 combines with J gene TRBJ1-3. TRBV21-1 is termed a pseudogene. CDR3 length: 18 residues. The CDR3 here is CASSKNPLGGDSGNTIYF. CDR3 nucleotide sequence: TGTGCCAGCAGCAAAAATCCCCTTGGTGGGGACTCTGGAAACACCATATATTTT.

This chain connects TRBV11-2 to TRBJ2-6, with 9 bases identical to TRBD1. J was trimmed by 0 bases and V by 5 bases; bases with no gene match: 8. Looked up from germline, CDR1 is SGHAT and CDR2 is FQNNGV. The CDR3 contains 18 residues. CDR3 DNA: TGTGCCAGCAGCGCCCGACAGGGGGTTCTCTCTGGGGCCAACGTCCTGACTTTC. Its protein product is CASSARQGVLSGANVLTF.

The rearrangement links TRBV7-3 to TRBJ1-3; possibly TRBD1 for D (6 bases). The CDR3 sequence is 14 residues long. V lost 4 bases to trimming and J lost 3 bases, with 10 bases between them. The germline V gene encodes CDR1 SGHTA and CDR2 FQGTGA. CDR3 sequence reads: CASSSTGGGNTIYF. The CDR3 DNA follows: TGTGCCAGCAGCTCGACAGGCGGTGGAAACACCATATATTTT.

The chain is built from TRBV2 and TRBJ2-2; TRBD1 agrees at 11 bases. J gave up 6 bases and V 4 bases, and 4 bases lay outside the gene matches. Germline values: CDR1 SNHLY, CDR2 FYNNEI. CDR3 length equals 15 residues. The CDR3 sequence: CASSGTGGASGELFF. CDR3 DNA sequence: TGTGCCAGCAGTGGGACAGGGGGCGCGTCCGGGGAGCTGTTTTTT.

This rearrangement joins TRBV2 to TRBJ2-5; 8 bases fit TRBD2. The CDR3 is 15 residues long. V trimming: 6 bases; J trimming: 4 bases; junction bases outside the gene matches: 10. Germline loops: CDR1 SNHLY, CDR2 FYNNEI. The CDR3 spells CASRAILAEGETQYF. The CDR3 DNA sequence: TGTGCCAGCAGAGCCATACTAGCGGAGGGAGAGACCCAGTACTTC.

In this sample, this clone turned up once. This chain connects TRBV5-1 to TRBJ1-1; D remains unclear. Germline CDR1 SGHRS, CDR2 YFSETQ. The CDR3 is 13 amino acids. The germline V and J ends were trimmed by 5 bases and 2 bases, with 10 bases remaining between them. CDR3 region: CASRPDGNTEAFF. DNA of the CDR3: TGCGCCAGCAGACCTGACGGAAACACTGAAGCTTTCTTT.

The rearrangement joins TRBV7-3 to TRBJ2-1; D remains ambiguous. Germline V CDR1 and CDR2: SGHTA, FQGTGA. The CDR3 covers 16 residues. V gave up 1 base and J gave up 6 bases, with 16 bases separating them. The DNA of the CDR3 is TGTGCCAGCAGCTTAAACCACGGCGCGCTCGGCAATGAGCAGTTCTTC. Protein product: CASSLNHGALGNEQFF.

This clone has a single count. This chain links TRBV28 with TRBJ1-3, with D hard to call. The CDR3 has 17 amino acids. V lost 2 bases to trimming and J lost 4 bases, with 18 bases between them. Germline CDR1 and CDR2: MDHEN and SYDVKM. The CDR3 loop reads CASSLILSSLMGNTIYF. The CDR3 coding sequence is TGTGCCAGCAGTTTAATACTAAGCAGCCTAATGGGAAACACCATATATTTT.

This chain uses TRBV10-2 with TRBJ1-5, with unresolved D. CDR1 WSHSY and CDR2 SAAADI come from the germline V gene. V lost 3 bases and J lost 3, with 9 bases in between. The CDR3 runs to 14 residues. The CDR3 is CASSDKNSNQPQHF. The CDR3 coding sequence is TGCGCCAGCAGTGACAAAAATTCCAATCAGCCCCAGCATTTT.

The chain has TRBV5-1 and TRBJ2-3; TRBD2 matches 9 bases. V lost 4 bases and J lost 1; bases outside the gene matches: 7. CDR3 length: 16 amino acids. The V gene's germline CDR1 is SGHRS and CDR2 YFSETQ. The CDR3 region is CASSQLSGGGTDTQYF. The DNA for the CDR3 is TGCGCCAGCAGCCAACTTAGCGGGGGAGGCACAGATACGCAGTATTTT.

The chain joins TRBV9 to TRBJ1-6, with TRBD1 as a possible D gene (6 bases). Germline V gene data show CDR1 as SGDLS and CDR2 as YYNGEE. With 0 bases removed from V and 7 bases from J, the gap between germline ends came to 14 bases. This CDR3 contains 16 residues. The CDR3 DNA follows: TGTGCCAGCAGCGTAGAATCGGGGGCCTCAAATTCACCCCTCCACTTT. Translation: CASSVESGASNSPLHF.

The rearrangement links TRBV5-4 to TRBJ1-4, with D unclear. Trimming stripped 0 bases from V and 7 bases from J, with 13 bases between. The CDR3 covers 15 residues. CDR1 is SGHNT and CDR2 is YYREEE in the germline V gene (reference sequence). CDR3 bases: TGTGCCAGCAGCTTGGCGTCCGGGAGCGGTGAAAAACTGTTTTTT. It specifies CASSLASGSGEKLFF.